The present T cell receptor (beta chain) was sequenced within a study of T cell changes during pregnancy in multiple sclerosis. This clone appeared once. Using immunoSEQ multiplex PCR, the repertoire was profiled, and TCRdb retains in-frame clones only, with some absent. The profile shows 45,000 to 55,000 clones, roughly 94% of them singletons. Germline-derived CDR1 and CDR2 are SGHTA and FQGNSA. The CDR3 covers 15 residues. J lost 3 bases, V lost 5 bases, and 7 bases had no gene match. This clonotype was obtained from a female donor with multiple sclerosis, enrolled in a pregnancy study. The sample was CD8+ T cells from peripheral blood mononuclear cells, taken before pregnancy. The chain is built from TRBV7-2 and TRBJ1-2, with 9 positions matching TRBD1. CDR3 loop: CASSGRQGDYYGYTF. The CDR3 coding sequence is TGTGCCAGCAGCGGTAGACAGGGGGACTACTATGGCTACACCTTC.